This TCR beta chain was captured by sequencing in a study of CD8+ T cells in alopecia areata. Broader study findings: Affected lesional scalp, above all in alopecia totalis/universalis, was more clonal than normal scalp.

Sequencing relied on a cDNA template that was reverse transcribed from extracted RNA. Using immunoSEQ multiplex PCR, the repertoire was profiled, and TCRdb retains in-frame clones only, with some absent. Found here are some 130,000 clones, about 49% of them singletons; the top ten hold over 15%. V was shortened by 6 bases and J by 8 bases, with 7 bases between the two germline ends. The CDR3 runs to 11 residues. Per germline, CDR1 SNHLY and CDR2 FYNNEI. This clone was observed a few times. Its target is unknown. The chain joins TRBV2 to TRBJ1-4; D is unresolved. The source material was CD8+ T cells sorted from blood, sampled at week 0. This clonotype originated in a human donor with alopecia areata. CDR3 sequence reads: CASRTGEKLFF. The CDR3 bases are TGTGCCAGCAGGACGGGGGAAAAACTGTTTTTT.